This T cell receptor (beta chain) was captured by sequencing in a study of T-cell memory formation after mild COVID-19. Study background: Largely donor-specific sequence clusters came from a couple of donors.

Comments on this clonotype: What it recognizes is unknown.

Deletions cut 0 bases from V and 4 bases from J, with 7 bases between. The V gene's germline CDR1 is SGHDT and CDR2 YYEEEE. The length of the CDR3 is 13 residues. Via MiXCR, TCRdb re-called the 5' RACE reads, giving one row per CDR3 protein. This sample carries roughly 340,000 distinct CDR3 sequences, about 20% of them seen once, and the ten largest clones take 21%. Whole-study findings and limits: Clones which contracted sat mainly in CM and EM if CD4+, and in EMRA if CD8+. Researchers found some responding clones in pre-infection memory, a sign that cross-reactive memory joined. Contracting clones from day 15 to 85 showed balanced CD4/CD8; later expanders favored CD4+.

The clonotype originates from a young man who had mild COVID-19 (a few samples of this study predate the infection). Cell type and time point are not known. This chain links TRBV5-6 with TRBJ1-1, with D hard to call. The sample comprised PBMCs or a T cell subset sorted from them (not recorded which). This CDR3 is CASSLESSTEAFF. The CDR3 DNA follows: TGTGCCAGCAGCTTGGAGAGTTCCACTGAAGCTTTCTTT.